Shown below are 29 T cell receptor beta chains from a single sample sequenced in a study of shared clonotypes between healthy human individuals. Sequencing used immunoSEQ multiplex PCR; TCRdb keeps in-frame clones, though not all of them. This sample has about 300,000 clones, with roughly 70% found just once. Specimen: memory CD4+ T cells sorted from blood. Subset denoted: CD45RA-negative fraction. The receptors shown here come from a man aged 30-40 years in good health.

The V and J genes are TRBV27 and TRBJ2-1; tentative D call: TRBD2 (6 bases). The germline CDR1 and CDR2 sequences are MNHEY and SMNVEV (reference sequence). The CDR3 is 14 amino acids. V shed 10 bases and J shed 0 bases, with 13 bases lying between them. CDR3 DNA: TGTGCCACCAGGAGGGCTCGCTCCTACAATGAGCAGTTCTTC. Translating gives CATRRARSYNEQFF.

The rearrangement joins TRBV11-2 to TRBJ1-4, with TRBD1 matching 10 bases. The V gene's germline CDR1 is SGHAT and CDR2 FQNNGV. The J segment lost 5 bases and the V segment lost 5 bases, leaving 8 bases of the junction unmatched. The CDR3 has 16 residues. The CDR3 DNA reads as TGTGCCAGCAGCGCAACGACAGGGGGCGAGAATGAAAAACTGTTTTTT. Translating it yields CASSATTGGENEKLFF.

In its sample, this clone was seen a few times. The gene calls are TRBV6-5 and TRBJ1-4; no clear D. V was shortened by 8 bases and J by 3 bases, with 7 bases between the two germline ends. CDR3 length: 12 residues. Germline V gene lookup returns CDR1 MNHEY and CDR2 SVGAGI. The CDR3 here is CASGRANEKLFF. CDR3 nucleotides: TGTGCCAGCGGCAGAGCTAATGAAAAACTGTTTTTT.

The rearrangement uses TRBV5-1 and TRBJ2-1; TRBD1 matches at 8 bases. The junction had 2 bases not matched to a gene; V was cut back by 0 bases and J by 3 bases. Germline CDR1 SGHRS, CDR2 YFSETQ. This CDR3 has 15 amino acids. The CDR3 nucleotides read TGCGCCAGCAGCTTGGGTGGGACAGGCTACAATGAGCAGTTCTTC. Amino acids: CASSLGGTGYNEQFF.

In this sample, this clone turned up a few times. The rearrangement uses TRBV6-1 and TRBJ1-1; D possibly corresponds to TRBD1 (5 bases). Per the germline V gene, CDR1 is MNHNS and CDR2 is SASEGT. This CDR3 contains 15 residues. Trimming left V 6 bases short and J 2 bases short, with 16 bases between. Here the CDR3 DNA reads TGTGCCAGCAGCCCCAGATTCGACAGTAACACTGAAGCTTTCTTT. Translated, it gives CASSPRFDSNTEAFF.

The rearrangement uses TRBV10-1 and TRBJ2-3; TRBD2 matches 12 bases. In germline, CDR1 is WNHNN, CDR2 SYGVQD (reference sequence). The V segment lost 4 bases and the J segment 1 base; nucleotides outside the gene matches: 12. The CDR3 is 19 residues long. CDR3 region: CASSAELAGGLLGTDTQYF. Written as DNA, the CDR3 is TGCGCCAGCAGTGCCGAACTAGCGGGAGGCCTCTTGGGCACAGATACGCAGTATTTT.

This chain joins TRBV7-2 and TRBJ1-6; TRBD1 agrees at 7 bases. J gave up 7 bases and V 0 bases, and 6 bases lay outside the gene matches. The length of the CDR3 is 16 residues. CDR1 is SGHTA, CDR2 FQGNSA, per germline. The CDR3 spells CASSLARQTGNSPLHF. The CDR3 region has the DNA TGTGCCAGCAGCTTAGCACGACAGACAGGGAATTCACCCCTCCACTTT. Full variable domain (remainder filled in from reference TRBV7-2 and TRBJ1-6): GAGVSQSPSNKVTEKGKDVELRCDPISGHTALYWYRQSLGQGLEFLIYFQGNSAPDKSGLPSDRFSAERTGGSVSTLTIQRTQQEDSAVYLCASSLARQTGNSPLHFGNGTRLTVT.

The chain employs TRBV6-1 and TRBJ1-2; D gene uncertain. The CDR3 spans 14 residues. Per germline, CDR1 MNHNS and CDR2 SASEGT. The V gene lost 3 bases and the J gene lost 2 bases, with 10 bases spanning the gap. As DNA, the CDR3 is TGTGCCAGCAGTGAGACGAGGGTAAACTATGGCTACACCTTC. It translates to CASSETRVNYGYTF.

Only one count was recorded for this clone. CDR3 protein: CASSEAPRGPDEAFF. The CDR3 DNA sequence: TGTGCCAGCAGTGAAGCGCCGAGGGGCCCCGATGAAGCTTTCTTT. The V call is TRBV2, the J call TRBJ1-1; D possibly corresponds to TRBD1 (5 bases). V was pared by 0 bases and J by 7 bases, with 15 bases between. This CDR3 is 15 amino acids long. Germline values: CDR1 SNHLY, CDR2 FYNNEI.

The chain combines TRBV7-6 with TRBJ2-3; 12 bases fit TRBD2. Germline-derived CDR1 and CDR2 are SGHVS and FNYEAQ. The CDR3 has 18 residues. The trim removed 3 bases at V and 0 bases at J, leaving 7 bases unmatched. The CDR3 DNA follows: TGTGCCAGCAGCTTTGGACTAGCGGGAAGCTCTAGCACAGATACGCAGTATTTT. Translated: CASSFGLAGSSSTDTQYF.

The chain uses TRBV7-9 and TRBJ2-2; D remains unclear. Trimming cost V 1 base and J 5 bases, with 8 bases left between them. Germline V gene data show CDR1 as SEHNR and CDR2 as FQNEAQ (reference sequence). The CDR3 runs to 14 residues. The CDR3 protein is CASSLGSETGELFF. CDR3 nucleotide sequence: TGTGCCAGCAGCTTAGGGTCTGAAACCGGGGAGCTGTTTTTT.

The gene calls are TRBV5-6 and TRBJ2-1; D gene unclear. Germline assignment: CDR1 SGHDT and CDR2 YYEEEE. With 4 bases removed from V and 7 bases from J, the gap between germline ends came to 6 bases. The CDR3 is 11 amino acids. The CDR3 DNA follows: TGTGCCAGCAGCATCCTAAATGAGCAGTTCTTC. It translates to CASSILNEQFF. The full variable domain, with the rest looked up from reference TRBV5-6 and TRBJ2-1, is DAGVTQSPTHLIKTRGQQVTLRCSPKSGHDTVSWYQQALGQGPQFIFQYYEEEERQRGNFPDRFSGHQFPNYSSELNVNALLLGDSALYLCASSILNEQFFGPGTRLTVL.

The CDR3 sequence is CASMWQGNYEQYF. For the CDR3, the DNA is TGCGCCAGCATGTGGCAGGGTAACTACGAGCAGTACTTC. This rearrangement joins TRBV10-2 to TRBJ2-7, with D tentatively TRBD1 (5 bases). The CDR3 has 13 residues. Germline V gene sequence: CDR1 WSHSY, CDR2 SAAADI. The germline V and J ends were trimmed by 7 bases and 3 bases, with 13 bases remaining between them.

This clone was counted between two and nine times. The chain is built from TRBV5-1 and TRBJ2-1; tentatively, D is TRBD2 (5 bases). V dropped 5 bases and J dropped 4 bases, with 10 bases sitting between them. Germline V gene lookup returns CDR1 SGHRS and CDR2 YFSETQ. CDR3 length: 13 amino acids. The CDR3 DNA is TGCGCCAGCAGGGAAGCGGAATACAATGAGCAGTTCTTC. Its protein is CASREAEYNEQFF.

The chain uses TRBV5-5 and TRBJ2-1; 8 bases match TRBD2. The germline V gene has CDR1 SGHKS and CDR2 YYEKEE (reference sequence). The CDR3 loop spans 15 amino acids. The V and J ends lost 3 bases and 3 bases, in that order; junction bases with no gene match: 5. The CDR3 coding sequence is TGTGCCAGCAGCTCCGCCGGGACTAGCTACAATGAGCAGTTCTTC. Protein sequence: CASSSAGTSYNEQFF.

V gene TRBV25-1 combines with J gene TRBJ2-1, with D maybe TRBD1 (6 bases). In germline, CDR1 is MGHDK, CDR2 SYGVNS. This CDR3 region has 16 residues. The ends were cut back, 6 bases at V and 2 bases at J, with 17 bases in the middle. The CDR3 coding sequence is TGTGCCAGCAGAGATCAGGGGTCCCTTCCCTACAATGAGCAGTTCTTC. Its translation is CASRDQGSLPYNEQFF.

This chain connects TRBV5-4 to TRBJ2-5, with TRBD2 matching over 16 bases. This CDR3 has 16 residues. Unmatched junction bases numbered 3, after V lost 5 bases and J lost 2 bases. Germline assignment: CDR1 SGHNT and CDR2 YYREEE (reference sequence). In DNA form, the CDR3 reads TGTGCCAGCAGACCGGGACTAGCGGGAGGGCAAGAGACCCAGTACTTC. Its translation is CASRPGLAGGQETQYF.

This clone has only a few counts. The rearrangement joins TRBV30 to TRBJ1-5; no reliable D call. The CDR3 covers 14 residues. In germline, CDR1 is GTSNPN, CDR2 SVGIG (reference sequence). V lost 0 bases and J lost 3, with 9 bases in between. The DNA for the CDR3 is TGTGCCTGGAGTGTGGGAAAACCCAATCAGCCCCAGCATTTT. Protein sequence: CAWSVGKPNQPQHF.

CDR3 nucleotides: TGTGCCAGCAGTTACGGAGCGGGAAGAGATACGCAGTATTTT. This encodes CASSYGAGRDTQYF. This chain uses TRBV6-6 with TRBJ2-3; TRBD2 matches at 7 bases. V lost 2 bases, J lost 5 bases, and 4 bases stayed unmatched. The CDR3 runs to 14 residues. Germline CDR1 reads MNHNY; CDR2 reads SVGAGI (reference sequence).

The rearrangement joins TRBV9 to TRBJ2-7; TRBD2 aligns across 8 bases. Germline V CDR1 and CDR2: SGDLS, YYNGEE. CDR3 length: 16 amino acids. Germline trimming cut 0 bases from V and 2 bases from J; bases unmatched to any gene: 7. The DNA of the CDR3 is TGTGCCAGCAGCGTAGGCGGTAGCGGGACCCCCTACGAGCAGTACTTC. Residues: CASSVGGSGTPYEQYF.

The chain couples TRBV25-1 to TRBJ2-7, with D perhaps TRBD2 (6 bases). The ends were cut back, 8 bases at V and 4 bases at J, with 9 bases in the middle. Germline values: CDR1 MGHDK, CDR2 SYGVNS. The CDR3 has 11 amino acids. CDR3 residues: CASAGLYEQYF. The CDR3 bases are TGTGCCAGCGCGGGGCTTTACGAGCAGTACTTC.

CDR3 in DNA: TGTGCCAGCAGCTTACATGGATTTGAAACTGAAGCTTTCTTT. Protein sequence: CASSLHGFETEAFF. The V call is TRBV13, the J call TRBJ1-1; D ambiguous. CDR3 length: 14 amino acids. Trimming shortened V by 2 bases and J by 5 bases, and 12 bases separated the two germline ends. Germline V CDR1 and CDR2: PRHDT, FYEKMQ (reference sequence).

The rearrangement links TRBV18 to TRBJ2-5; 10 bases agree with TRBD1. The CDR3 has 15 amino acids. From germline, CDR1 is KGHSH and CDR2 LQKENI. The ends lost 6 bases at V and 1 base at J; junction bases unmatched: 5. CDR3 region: CASSFGTGAQETQYF. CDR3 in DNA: TGTGCCAGCTCGTTTGGGACAGGGGCCCAAGAGACCCAGTACTTC.

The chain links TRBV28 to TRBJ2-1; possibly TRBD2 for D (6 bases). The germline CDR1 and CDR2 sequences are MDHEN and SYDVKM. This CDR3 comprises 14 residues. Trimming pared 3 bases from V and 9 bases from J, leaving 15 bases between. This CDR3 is CASSLLSAGSEQFF. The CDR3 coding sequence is TGTGCCAGCAGTTTGTTGAGCGCGGGAAGTGAGCAGTTCTTC.

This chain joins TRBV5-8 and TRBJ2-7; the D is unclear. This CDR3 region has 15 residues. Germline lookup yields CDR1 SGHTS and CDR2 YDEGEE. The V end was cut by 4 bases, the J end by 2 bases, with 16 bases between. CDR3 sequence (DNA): TGTGCCAGCAGCCCACGGGCACCACCGACCTACGAGCAGTACTTC. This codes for CASSPRAPPTYEQYF. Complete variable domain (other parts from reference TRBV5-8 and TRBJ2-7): EAGVTQSPTHLIKTRGQQATLRCSPISGHTSVYWYQQALGLGLQFLLWYDEGEERNRGNFPPRFSGRQFPNYSSELNVNALELEDSALYLCASSPRAPPTYEQYFGPGTRLTVT.

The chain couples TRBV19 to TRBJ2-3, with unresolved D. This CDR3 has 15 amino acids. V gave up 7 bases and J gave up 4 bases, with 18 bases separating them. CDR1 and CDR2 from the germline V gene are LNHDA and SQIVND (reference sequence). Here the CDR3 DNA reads TGTGCCAGTAATCCGACTCACCCCCCGGCAGATACGCAGTATTTT. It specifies CASNPTHPPADTQYF.

The CDR3 loop is CASSPRSGDTQYF. The CDR3 DNA reads TGTGCCAGCTCACCGCGTTCAGGAGATACGCAGTATTTT. V and J are TRBV18 and TRBJ2-3; D ambiguous. Trimming took off 3 bases at V and 5 bases at J, with 9 bases between the two ends. The germline gives CDR1 KGHSH, CDR2 LQKENI. This CDR3 region has 13 residues. The full variable domain, rest sourced from reference TRBV18 and TRBJ2-3, is NAGVMQNPRHLVRRRGQEARLRCSPMKGHSHVYWYRQLPEEGLKFMVYLQKENIIDESGMPKERFSAEFPKEGPSILRIQQVVRGDSAAYFCASSPRSGDTQYFGPGTRLTVL.

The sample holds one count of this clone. In nucleotides, the CDR3 is TGTGCCAGCAGCTCCCTCGGACTAGCGGGAGAGGGGGAGACCCAGTACTTC. Its protein product is CASSSLGLAGEGETQYF. The chain has TRBV7-2 and TRBJ2-5, with TRBD2 identical over 13 bases. V was pared by 4 bases and J by 5 bases, with 10 bases of the junction left unmatched. The CDR3 sequence is 17 residues long. CDR1 and CDR2 (germline): SGHTA, FQGNSA.

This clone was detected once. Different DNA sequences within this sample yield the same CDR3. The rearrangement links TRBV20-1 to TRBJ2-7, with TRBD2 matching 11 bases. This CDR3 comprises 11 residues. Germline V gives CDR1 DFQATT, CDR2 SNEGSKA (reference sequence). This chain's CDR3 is CSATSGSEQYF. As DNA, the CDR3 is TGCAGCGCAACTAGCGGGAGCGAGCAGTACTTC.